This TCR beta chain came from a study of T cells in Graves' hyperthyroidism and ophthalmopathy. RNA transcripts yielded amplified TCR beta CDR3 regions. The HTBI primer set was used in a first-round RT-PCR of the TCR CDR3. MiXCR was run by TCRdb on the multiplex PCR reads, yielding one entry per CDR3 protein. Of around 350,000 distinct CDR3 sequences listed, roughly 13% are singletons. This clonotype has ten or more counts. Fresh peripheral blood, more than 8 ml of it, supplied the PBMCs. This CDR3 has 14 amino acids. Germline-derived CDR1 and CDR2 are GTSNPN and SVGIG (reference sequence). V gave up 0 bases and J gave up 6 bases; unmatched junction bases: 7.

This TCR was recovered from a woman under 30 with Graves' hyperthyroidism. Sequencing was carried out using blood. V usage is TRBV30 and J usage is TRBJ2-7; 8 positions match TRBD1. The CDR3 nucleotides read TGTGCCTGGAGTGTAGGACAGGGTGGGAGCGAGCAGTACTTC. As protein: CAWSVGQGGSEQYF.